This record covers a single TCR beta chain. Its cognate antigen has yet to be identified. The record has no base qualities; no much larger clone is one base away. This specimen comes from a study of T cells in Graves' hyperthyroidism and ophthalmopathy (dated by TCRdb to between 2018 and 2021). The study in broad terms: Peripheral blood was sampled at the time of initial diagnosis, prior to any treatment. A discovery cohort of about 95 patients, 43 with Graves' ophthalmopathy and about 60 with stable Graves' hyperthyroidism, was used to find distinguishing TCR V-J signatures. Whether ophthalmopathy could be predicted prospectively was tested in an independent validation cohort made up of under 20 hyperthyroidism patients plus 17 patients who later progressed to ophthalmopathy. The 100 or so discovery patients were randomly split 7:3 into training and test sets. Thyroid tissue and blood T-cell repertoires from more than 5 Graves' hyperthyroidism patients were also compared in the study. Once sampling was done, hyperthyroidism patients were given methimazole at a starting dose of 30 mg daily, whereas ophthalmopathy patients were given high-dose intravenous methylprednisolone. The paper reports TCR Vbeta CDR3 sequencing of roughly 140 peripheral blood samples: over 40 ophthalmopathy, fewer than 80 hyperthyroidism and around 17 progressor patients.

Here is what the overall study found, with its caveats: In validation, the model predicted progression to ophthalmopathy a median of roughly six months before onset, with roughly 68% sensitivity and roughly 79% specificity. Most expanded thyroid clonotypes (frequency above 0.001) were also detected in blood, a finding suggesting that blood repertoires may reflect thyroid immune responses. Ophthalmopathy was separated from stable hyperthyroidism by a 13 V-J signature model, with about 86% sensitivity and about 81% specificity obtained in cross-validation and 80%/75% obtained in testing. Sample size was not statistically predetermined, and blinding of investigators to group allocation was not performed.

Trimming costs V 3 bases and J 7 bases, and their ends lie 10 bases apart. Taken from the germline V gene (reference sequence), the CDR1 and CDR2 loops are LNHDA and SQIVND. Inclusive of the bounding cysteine and phenylalanine, the CDR3 is 13 residues long. Only the CDR3 DNA is retained, 39 bases long and in frame from the first base. The TCR beta CDR3 regions were amplified from the RNA transcripts. The first round of RT-PCR for the TCR CDR3 was performed with the HTBI primer set and the Qiagen OneStep RT-PCR kit. The libraries were constructed in a second round of multiplex PCR and then size-selected and purified. Sequencing of the libraries was done on an Illumina HiSeq2000 using paired-end 100 bp reads. Processing in the source paper ran as follows. SOAPnuke was used to process the raw data, with reads discarded if the reads contained adapters or uncalled bases, had a mean Phred below 15, or lacked an exact constant-primer or identifier match. High-quality paired reads were merged with COPE v1.2.5, and unique nucleotide sequences were defined as clonotypes. MiTCR v1.1 was used to align the clonotypes against IMGT TRBV, TRBD and TRBJ reference segments. Only V-J combinations with frequency above 0.0001, covering approximately 99% of repertoires, were analysed. A TCS score was defined as the ratio between F50 (clonal expansion) and ExV (chaos), using BLOSUM62-based TCRdist between CDR3 peptides within each V-J. Welch's t-statistics and random forest reduced 450 to 600 V-J features to some 14, which were used in a naive Bayes classifier (R e1071). The raw public data were reprocessed by TCRdb itself: fastp quality trimming at Q25, MiXCR clonotype calling, in-frame beta chains only. Entries that share a CDR3 protein sequence are merged under the most common genes and DNA. These V and J calls are TCRdb output, not the study's own analysis. The sample has a few hundred thousand distinct CDR3 sequences on record, 15% to 20% of them singletons. The ten largest clonotypes hold 35% to 45% of the sample.

Ophthalmopathy patients had moderately to severely active disease, Clinical Activity Score of at least 3, NOSPECS grade of at least 4, and duration under 3 months. Exclusion was applied to patients with uncontrolled infections, other autoimmune diseases, pregnancy or lactation. Clinical symptoms, serum thyroxine and TRAb, thyroid ultrasound, and orbital computed tomography formed the basis for the diagnoses. Ficoll-Paque density gradient centrifugation was used to isolate PBMCs from about 10 ml of fresh peripheral blood. Total RNA was extracted using Trizol reagent, and RNA quality was assessed on an Agilent 2100 Bioanalyzer.

Sequenced input: blood. This sequence originates from a man aged 50 to 60 with Graves' ophthalmopathy. The chain links TRBV19 with TRBJ1-5; a confident D gene designation cannot be given. The CDR3 region reads CASSIGVRQPQHF. The DNA sequence is given as TGTGCCAGTAGTATTGGGGTCCGACAGCCCCAGCATTTT.